A single TCR delta chain is shown here with its context. This clone came up many times. Its antigen specificity is not known. One base away lies a much larger clone, so this may be a sequencing read error. The library was made by multiplex PCR. The run used an Illumina MiSeq. Every sorted gammadelta T cell sample had both its TCR gamma (TRG) and TCR delta (TRD) chains sequenced. Per the original workflow: The repertoire analyses drew on clonotype tree plots, the accumulated frequency of the top 20 clonotypes, and diversity index (DI) and D75 metrics. The public reads were reprocessed by TCRdb using CATT, and rows of matching DNA were later combined. The V and J calls, along with clone size, are taken from TCRdb and not from the paper's own processing. The sample includes tens of thousands of delta-chain clones, with roughly 0.98% observed a single time. The ten largest clones represent 9.6% of the sample.

For bulk TCR repertoire analysis, Vgamma9/Vdelta2+ and Vdelta2-negative gammadelta T cell populations were isolated by flow sorting from peripheral blood mononuclear cells. This entry is derived from a study of γδ T cells in repeated Plasmodium falciparum infection (dated by TCRdb to 2020 to 2023). About the study as a whole: The natural-infection arm enrolled Malian children exposed to intense seasonal malaria transmission and compared the Malian children with Australian children matched for age and gender. Four controlled human malaria infections were administered to five malaria-naive U.S. adults over around 600 days by bites from P. falciparum NF54-infected Anopheles stephensi mosquitoes. Controlled-infection subjects were sampled at baseline, immediately before selected infections, and 21 days after each infection. Malian gammadelta TCR repertoires were analysed cross-sectionally during no-transmission periods and longitudinally across acute febrile malaria episodes. The study looked at how repeated Plasmodium falciparum infection shapes the human gammadelta T cell repertoire, using both natural infection in Mali and controlled human malaria infection. Broad study findings and their caveats: Generalizability was limited because the Malian cohort came from a small rural village made up predominantly of one ethnic group. The controlled-infection cohort was small, limiting analysis of inter-individual variability in gammadelta T cell responses. In Vdelta2-negative gammadelta TCR repertoires, which were largely Vdelta1+, repeated controlled infections appeared to drive waves of new clonotype selection. Compared with Australian children, Malian children appeared to have Vdelta2-negative gammadelta TCR repertoires that were more clonally expanded, less diverse and less shared. Vgamma9/Vdelta2+ TCR repertoires showed a highly stable polyclonal repertoire over time and infection, with many inter-individual overlapping TCRgamma sequences.

The CDR3 starts with the cysteine, ends with the phenylalanine, and has 18 residues. Only CDR3 DNA is held: 54 bases, read in frame from base 1. CDR1 and CDR2 were assigned from the germline V gene as TSWWSYY and QGS. The clonotype was recovered from a pool of human donors (malaria-infected and uninfected, not separated). Rearrangement joined TRDV1 to TRDJ1; TRDD3 lines up with 7 middle nucleotides. Specimen: gamma-delta T cells from blood. DNA sequence: TGTGCTCTTGGGAAACTTCCGGTGGGGGACGACTACACCGATAAACTCATCTTT. Its translation is CALGKLPVGDDYTDKLIF.